The 28 T cell receptor beta chains below were found in one sample sequenced in a study of cytotoxic CD8 clonotypes in ibrutinib-treated CLL. Only in-frame clones appear in the TCRdb table, and some are missing; sequencing was by immunoSEQ multiplex PCR. The top ten hold less than 14% of the sample, which has some 140,000 clones, approximately 90% seen once. Sequencing was performed on PBMCs, taken after 12 months of ibrutinib treatment. Source of these receptors: a human donor with chronic lymphocytic leukemia.

This chain joins TRBV11-2 and TRBJ1-4; D uncertain. Trimming took 3 bases from V and 8 from J, leaving 4 bases between them. CDR3 length: 11 residues. Germline CDR1 SGHAT, CDR2 FQNNGV. The CDR3 DNA sequence: TGTGCCAGCAGCTTTTCAGAAAAACTGTTTTTT. Its protein is CASSFSEKLFF.

The V gene is TRBV19, the J gene TRBJ1-2, with 7 bases aligning to TRBD1. J lost 2 bases, V lost 5 bases, and 14 bases had no gene match. CDR1 is LNHDA and CDR2 is SQIVND in the germline V gene (reference sequence). This CDR3 has 17 amino acids. In DNA, the CDR3 is TGTGCCAGTAGTGGCGCGACAGGGCGAAACCTCAACTATGGCTACACCTTC. This translates into CASSGATGRNLNYGYTF.

The V call is TRBV11-2, the J call TRBJ2-7; D possibly matches TRBD1 or TRBD2 (5 bases each). Trimming removed 10 bases at V and 0 bases at J, with 19 bases between. Germline values: CDR1 SGHAT, CDR2 FQNNGV. CDR3 size: 15 residues. CDR3: CATLPRDGSSYEQYF. For the CDR3, the DNA is TGTGCCACACTCCCAAGGGACGGCAGCTCCTACGAGCAGTACTTC.

The chain uses TRBV4-2 and TRBJ1-2; possibly TRBD1 for D (6 bases). The CDR3 length is 15 residues. V was shortened by 1 base and J by 5 bases, with 14 bases between the two germline ends. CDR1 is LGHNA and CDR2 is YNFKEQ in the germline V gene. The CDR3 protein is CASSQVGQQGYGYTF. The DNA of the CDR3 is TGTGCCAGCAGCCAAGTTGGACAACAGGGATATGGCTACACCTTC.

Only one count was recorded for this clone. This chain links TRBV11-1 with TRBJ2-3; no clear D gene. V was pared by 6 bases and J by 1 base, with 11 bases between. CDR3 size: 14 residues. The germline V gene has CDR1 SGHAT and CDR2 FQDESV (reference sequence). In nucleotides, the CDR3 is TGTGCCAGCAGTATCCTCTTAGGCACAGATACGCAGTATTTT. Its translation is CASSILLGTDTQYF.

The rearrangement joins TRBV6-5 to TRBJ2-7, with D maybe TRBD1 (5 bases). V lost 0 bases and J lost 5, with 5 bases in between. Per the germline V gene, CDR1 is MNHEY and CDR2 is SVGAGI. This CDR3 is 12 amino acids long. Here the CDR3 DNA reads TGTGCCAGCAGTTACTCAGGGGACGAGCAGTACTTC. Amino acid sequence: CASSYSGDEQYF.

V usage is TRBV13 and J usage is TRBJ2-1; D is possibly TRBD1 (6 bases). Germline CDR1 and CDR2: PRHDT and FYEKMQ (reference sequence). The CDR3 totals 12 residues. Trimming shortened V by 5 bases and J by 6 bases, and 8 bases separated the two germline ends. CDR3 coding DNA: TGTGCCAGCAGCGGCAGGGGCAATGAGCAGTTCTTC. This translates into CASSGRGNEQFF.

The chain has TRBV29-1 and TRBJ2-2; 7 nucleotides agree with TRBD2. Per germline, CDR1 SQVTM and CDR2 ANQGSEA. The CDR3 has 14 residues. The junction had 7 bases not matched to a gene; V was cut back by 8 bases and J by 1 base. In nucleotides, the CDR3 is TGCAGCACAATGGGAGGGGAGAACACCGGGGAGCTGTTTTTT. Residues: CSTMGGENTGELFF.

About this clone: The same CDR3 can be traced to other DNA sequences in this sample. The gene calls are TRBV30 and TRBJ2-7; D gene unclear. Germline CDR1 reads GTSNPN; CDR2 reads SVGIG (reference sequence). There are 11 residues in the CDR3. V was clipped by 3 bases and J by 2 bases, with 5 bases between them. In nucleotides, the CDR3 is TGTGCCTGGAGCCTAGCCTACGAGCAGTACTTC. Its protein is CAWSLAYEQYF.

This clone came up a few times. The chain recombines TRBV4-3 with TRBJ1-3, with unresolved D. CDR1 and CDR2 (germline): LGHNA, YSLEER. V lost 3 bases, J lost 0 bases, and 12 bases lay in between. There are 16 residues in the CDR3. Written as DNA, the CDR3 is TGCGCCAGCAGCCAGAACTATGGGCTCTCTGGAAACACCATATATTTT. As protein: CASSQNYGLSGNTIYF.

For this clone: The same CDR3 is also encoded by other DNA sequences in this sample. CDR3 sequence: CASSVGGNTGELFF. DNA for the CDR3: TGTGCCAGCAGCGTGGGCGGGAACACCGGGGAGCTGTTTTTT. The chain has TRBV9 and TRBJ2-2; D is unclear. Trimming removed 2 bases from V and 1 base from J, with 6 bases in between. The CDR3 length is 14 residues. Germline CDR1 and CDR2: SGDLS and YYNGEE.

The chain combines TRBV19 with TRBJ2-7, with TRBD2 identical over 13 bases. Germline CDR1 is LNHDA and CDR2 is SQIVND (reference sequence). The CDR3 spans 18 residues. V trimming: 8 bases; J trimming: 0 bases; junction bases outside the gene matches: 13. The CDR3 nucleotides are TGTGCCAGTGCAACGGGGACTAGCGGGAACCTAGCCTCCTACGAGCAGTACTTC. Translated: CASATGTSGNLASYEQYF.

This chain joins TRBV6-5 and TRBJ2-7; 7 bases are shared with TRBD2. CDR1 MNHEY and CDR2 SVGAGI come from the germline V gene. CDR3 length: 14 amino acids. V was clipped by 2 bases and J by 4 bases; unmatched bases: 5. This CDR3 is CASSYRDYGYEQYF. The DNA of the CDR3 is TGTGCCAGCAGTTACAGGGACTATGGATACGAGCAGTACTTC.

The chain has TRBV11-3 and TRBJ2-5, with TRBD2 matching over 9 bases. The germline V gene encodes CDR1 SGHNT and CDR2 YENEEA. The CDR3 runs to 15 residues. J gave up 4 bases and V 5 bases, and 8 bases lay outside the gene matches. The CDR3 sequence is CASSLSGSILETQYF. CDR3 DNA sequence: TGTGCCAGCAGCCTTAGCGGGAGTATCCTAGAGACCCAGTACTTC.

This clone was counted a single time. The CDR3 sequence: CAINIDTSYEQYF. CDR3 DNA sequence: TGTGCCATCAACATTGACACGTCCTACGAGCAGTACTTC. This chain links TRBV11-3 with TRBJ2-7; D call uncertain. The germline V and J ends were trimmed by 10 bases and 1 base, with 14 bases remaining between them. This CDR3 region has 13 residues. Germline CDR1 is SGHNT and CDR2 is YENEEA.

This rearrangement joins TRBV7-2 to TRBJ2-7; D possibly corresponds to TRBD1 (6 bases). There are 15 residues in the CDR3. From germline, CDR1 is SGHTA and CDR2 FQGNSA. V was pared by 5 bases and J by 5 bases, with 19 bases between. CDR3 bases: TGTGCCAGCAGCCGAGACAGGACCTCCAGGGACGAGCAGTACTTC. It is translated as CASSRDRTSRDEQYF.

J is TRBJ2-7 and V is TRBV2, with 9 bases identical to TRBD1. With 7 bases clipped from V and 6 bases from J, the junction kept 13 bases outside the gene matches. The length of the CDR3 is 15 residues. Germline CDR1 reads SNHLY; CDR2 reads FYNNEI. In nucleotides, the CDR3 is TGTGCCAGCAAACTTGGAAGGACAGGGGCTAGCGAGCAGTACTTC. This codes for CASKLGRTGASEQYF.

In this sample, this clone turned up a few times. Additional DNA sequences in this sample encode the identical CDR3. V gene TRBV27 combines with J gene TRBJ2-5, with D unresolved. V lost 2 bases to trimming and J lost 5 bases, with 3 bases between them. The CDR3 has 11 amino acids. The V gene's germline CDR1 is MNHEY and CDR2 SMNVEV (reference sequence). The CDR3, as DNA: TGTGCCAGCAGTTTAGGGGAGACCCAGTACTTC. It is translated as CASSLGETQYF.

This sequence joins TRBV7-2 and TRBJ2-1; possibly TRBD1 or TRBD2 for D (5 bases each). The germline V gene encodes CDR1 SGHTA and CDR2 FQGNSA. The CDR3 spans 17 residues. V was trimmed by 0 bases and J by 4 bases, leaving 16 bases between them. CDR3 protein: CASSLAGDSSWYNEQFF. In DNA, the CDR3 is TGTGCCAGCAGCTTAGCGGGGGATTCGAGCTGGTACAATGAGCAGTTCTTC. Complete variable domain (other parts from reference TRBV7-2 and TRBJ2-1): GAGVSQSPSNKVTEKGKDVELRCDPISGHTALYWYRQSLGQGLEFLIYFQGNSAPDKSGLPSDRFSAERTGGSVSTLTIQRTQQEDSAVYLCASSLAGDSSWYNEQFFGPGTRLTVL.

The rearrangement links TRBV2 to TRBJ1-5; D not resolved. The V gene lost 3 bases and the J gene lost 6 bases, with 9 bases spanning the gap. The CDR3 length is 13 residues. Germline-derived CDR1 and CDR2 are SNHLY and FYNNEI. In DNA form, the CDR3 reads TGTGCCAGCAGTGAGCAGGCGCGTCAGCCCCAGCATTTT. Translating gives CASSEQARQPQHF.

CDR3 sequence: CASSYYLPGLGDTEAFF. The DNA of the CDR3 is TGTGCCAGCAGTTATTATTTGCCAGGCCTCGGGGACACTGAAGCTTTCTTT. The chain links TRBV6-7 to TRBJ1-1, with D unresolved. TRBV6-7 is noted as an ORF with a role that remains uncertain. This CDR3 has 17 amino acids. Trimming removed 3 bases from V and 3 bases from J, with 20 bases in between.

J is TRBJ1-5 and V is TRBV10-3, with D hard to call. Germline V gene sequence: CDR1 ENHRY, CDR2 SYGVKD. The ends were cut back, 3 bases at V and 3 bases at J, with 12 bases in the middle. This CDR3 has 15 residues. CDR3 nucleotide sequence: TGTGCCATCAGTGAAGGTTATGGACTCAATCAGCCCCAGCATTTT. This gives the protein CAISEGYGLNQPQHF.

V and J are TRBV10-3 and TRBJ1-4; 10 nucleotides align to TRBD1. V shed 5 bases and J 7 bases; nucleotides not matched to a gene: 10. The CDR3 contains 16 residues. Germline CDR1 ENHRY, CDR2 SYGVKD. Here the CDR3 DNA reads TGTGCCATCAGTTACGGCGGGACAGGGGTCCCTGAAAAACTGTTTTTT. It is translated as CAISYGGTGVPEKLFF.

The chain has TRBV28 and TRBJ2-7; D uncertain. The CDR3 sequence is 10 residues long. Germline CDR1 MDHEN, CDR2 SYDVKM. V lost 7 bases and J lost 4, with 5 bases in between. For the CDR3, the DNA is TGTGCCAGCAAATTATACGAGCAGTACTTC. Translation gives CASKLYEQYF.

V gene TRBV6-1 combines with J gene TRBJ1-1; D is uncertain. The length of the CDR3 is 12 residues. Germline V gene data show CDR1 as MNHNS and CDR2 as SASEGT. V lost 6 bases and J 8 bases, leaving 13 bases between the germline ends. CDR3 in amino acids: CASRTEGFEAFF. CDR3 in DNA: TGTGCCAGCAGGACCGAAGGATTCGAAGCTTTCTTT.

This chain uses TRBV7-2 with TRBJ2-7; D not resolved. V dropped 0 bases and J dropped 3 bases, with 18 bases sitting between them. CDR3 length equals 17 residues. Germline V gene sequence: CDR1 SGHTA, CDR2 FQGNSA. CDR3 amino acids: CASSLASSLPVSYEQYF. CDR3 in DNA: TGTGCCAGCAGCTTAGCCAGCAGCCTACCCGTTAGCTACGAGCAGTACTTC.

The chain is built from TRBV7-3 and TRBJ2-1, with 8 bases fitting TRBD2. This CDR3 is 18 amino acids long. The germline CDR1 and CDR2 sequences are SGHTA and FQGTGA. V shed 5 bases, J shed 8 bases, and the junction held 20 bases outside the gene matches. CDR3 residues: CASSRRLAAGALGDEQFF. The CDR3 region has the DNA TGTGCCAGCAGCCGCCGTTTGGCAGCGGGAGCTTTAGGAGATGAGCAGTTCTTC.

This clone was seen once. The chain carries TRBV7-2 and TRBJ2-1; TRBD2 is a possible D gene (7 bases). V was trimmed by 2 bases and J by 3 bases, leaving 17 bases between them. The CDR3 is made up of 17 amino acids. Germline CDR1 and CDR2: SGHTA and FQGNSA. The CDR3 spells CASSLWPRGGGYNEQFF. The CDR3 nucleotides read TGTGCCAGCAGCTTATGGCCCCGAGGGGGGGGCTACAATGAGCAGTTCTTC.